This record covers a single T cell receptor (beta chain). Antigen: not known. Germline-derived CDR1 and CDR2 are SEHNR and FQNEAQ (reference sequence). This CDR3 has 16 amino acids. With V trimmed by 3 bases and J by 7 bases, 9 bases remained unmatched. The data stem from a study of blood T cells in healthy people across ages. Regarding the study as a whole: Investigators viewed diversity estimates from one million T cells as underestimates, the study reported.

The authors ran a second PCR of roughly 6 to 11 cycles using a sample-barcoded 5' primer and a J-beta primer mix. A tag from a template-switch adaptor with 12 random nucleotides marked each cDNA molecule. TCRdb processed the 5' RACE reads anew with MiXCR; each CDR3 protein has one entry. Of about 500,000 distinct CDR3 sequences listed, less than 25% are singletons. This sample also appeared in a second study, on T cells of mothers and their children.

Sequences were obtained from blood. This TCR came from a boy aged 10-17 years in good health. This sequence joins TRBV7-9 and TRBJ1-5; 10 bases map to TRBD1. Here the CDR3 DNA reads TGTGCCAGCAGCTTTTCCGGGACAGGGGACCACCAGCCCCAGCATTTT. This gives the protein CASSFSGTGDHQPQHF.